These 17 T cell receptor beta chains were sequenced from one sample in a study of blood T cell repertoires in COVID-19. Sequencing used immunoSEQ multiplex PCR; TCRdb keeps in-frame clones, though not all of them. The data hold roughly 100,000 clones, with about 89% observed a single time. Sequencing used peripheral blood. The source is a man over 45 with acute or convalescent COVID-19.

The chain links TRBV12-2 to TRBJ2-2; the table's D call TRBD1 went unverified against the DNA. TRBV12-2 is marked as a pseudogene. There are 17 residues in the CDR3. The CDR3: CASRLLTRDINTGELFF. For the CDR3, the DNA is TGTGCAAGTCGCCTACTCACACGGGACATCAACACCGGGGAGCTGTTTTTT.

This CDR3 reads CASTLAQRAQETQYF. In nucleotides, the CDR3 is TGTGCCAGCACCCTGGCCCAGCGGGCTCAAGAGACCCAGTACTTC. The V gene is TRBV7-9, the J gene TRBJ2-5; D possibly corresponds to TRBD2 (6 bases). With 7 bases removed from V and 2 bases from J, the gap between germline ends came to 17 bases. The germline CDR1 and CDR2 sequences are SEHNR and FQNEAQ (reference sequence). This CDR3 is 15 amino acids long.

This clone has more than one count but fewer than ten. The V and J genes are TRBV28 and TRBJ1-2; no clear D. The length of the CDR3 is 15 residues. Looked up from germline, CDR1 is MDHEN and CDR2 is SYDVKM. Trimming shortened V by 2 bases and J by 4 bases, and 14 bases separated the two germline ends. CDR3 sequence (DNA): TGTGCCAGCAGTTTACGTCAGGAAATGAGCTATGGCTACACCTTC. Its protein is CASSLRQEMSYGYTF.

The chain has TRBV10-3 and TRBJ1-1; 7 bases map to TRBD1. Trimming at V came to 0 bases and at J to 5 bases, leaving 3 bases not matched to a gene. This CDR3 has 14 amino acids. Germline CDR1 reads ENHRY; CDR2 reads SYGVKD. CDR3 nucleotide sequence: TGTGCCATCAGTGAGTCGGGGACAGCTACTGAAGCTTTCTTT. Its protein is CAISESGTATEAFF.

The chain has TRBV5-6 and TRBJ2-7; 10 bases match TRBD2. Germline loops: CDR1 SGHDT, CDR2 YYEEEE. The CDR3 has 14 amino acids. V gave up 4 bases and J gave up 3 bases; unmatched junction bases: 4. The CDR3 here is CASSTLAGFYEQYF. For the CDR3, the DNA is TGTGCCAGCAGCACACTAGCGGGGTTCTACGAGCAGTACTTC. Variable domain in full (rest from reference TRBV5-6 and TRBJ2-7): DAGVTQSPTHLIKTRGQQVTLRCSPKSGHDTVSWYQQALGQGPQFIFQYYEEEERQRGNFPDRFSGHQFPNYSSELNVNALLLGDSALYLCASSTLAGFYEQYFGPGTRLTVT.

This rearrangement joins TRBV5-5 to TRBJ2-7; 10 bases agree with TRBD2. This CDR3 contains 15 residues. V was pared by 0 bases and J by 3 bases, with 3 bases of the junction left unmatched. Germline CDR1 and CDR2: SGHKS and YYEKEE (reference sequence). Here the CDR3 reads CASSLGTSGIYEQYF. The DNA of the CDR3 is TGTGCCAGCAGCTTGGGAACTAGCGGGATCTACGAGCAGTACTTC.

The chain links TRBV18 to TRBJ2-3; 8 bases align to TRBD2. The CDR3 covers 16 residues. V gave up 1 base and J gave up 2 bases; unmatched junction bases: 5. Germline lookup yields CDR1 KGHSH and CDR2 LQKENI. The CDR3 sequence is CASSPLPGGPTDTQYF. CDR3 sequence (DNA): TGTGCCAGCTCACCACTTCCGGGGGGGCCCACAGATACGCAGTATTTT.

In this sample, this clone turned up a few times. The rearrangement uses TRBV7-8 and TRBJ1-6, with D maybe TRBD1 (6 bases). The CDR3 totals 14 residues. CDR1 SGHVS and CDR2 FQNEAQ come from the germline V gene. V was trimmed by 1 base and J by 10 bases, leaving 11 bases between them. In DNA form, the CDR3 reads TGTGCCAGCAGCTTAGACAGGGTGGACTCACCCCTCCACTTT. Residues: CASSLDRVDSPLHF.

The DNA of the CDR3 is TGTGCCACCGGAGACCCAGCCTCTGGGGCCAACGTCCTGACTTTC. It is translated as CATGDPASGANVLTF. The rearrangement joins TRBV24-1 to TRBJ2-6; D ambiguous. Germline V lookup: CDR1 KGHDR, CDR2 SFDVKD. V was shortened by 9 bases and J by 0 bases, with 11 bases between the two germline ends. The CDR3 length is 15 residues.

This chain connects TRBV6-5 to TRBJ2-5; possibly TRBD1 for D (5 bases). V shed 2 bases and J shed 5 bases, with 12 bases lying between them. Germline V lookup: CDR1 MNHEY, CDR2 SVGAGI. The CDR3 is 14 amino acids. Here the CDR3 reads CASSYGADGETQYF. The CDR3 DNA follows: TGTGCCAGCAGTTACGGGGCGGATGGGGAGACCCAGTACTTC.

This rearrangement joins TRBV6-5 to TRBJ2-7; 12 bases map to TRBD2. CDR3 length: 16 residues. Looked up from germline, CDR1 is MNHEY and CDR2 is SVGAGI. With V trimmed by 4 bases and J by 3 bases, 7 bases remained unmatched. This CDR3 reads CASSSMPGLAGYEQYF. The CDR3 nucleotides read TGTGCCAGCAGTTCCATGCCGGGACTAGCGGGCTACGAGCAGTACTTC.

This chain uses TRBV7-2 with TRBJ2-3; 8 bases are shared with TRBD2. V shed 5 bases, J shed 2 bases, and the junction held 9 bases outside the gene matches. This CDR3 has 16 amino acids. Per the germline V gene, CDR1 is SGHTA and CDR2 is FQGNSA. This chain's CDR3 is CASSRTSGLLTDTQYF. Written as DNA, the CDR3 is TGTGCCAGCAGCCGTACTAGCGGTCTTCTCACAGATACGCAGTATTTT. The full variable domain, completed using reference TRBV7-2 and TRBJ2-3, is GAGVSQSPSNKVTEKGKDVELRCDPISGHTALYWYRQSLGQGLEFLIYFQGNSAPDKSGLPSDRFSAERTGGSVSTLTIQRTQQEDSAVYLCASSRTSGLLTDTQYFGPGTRLTVL.

The rearrangement links TRBV29-1 to TRBJ1-5; 9 positions agree with TRBD1. There are 12 residues in the CDR3. With V trimmed by 7 bases and J by 12 bases, 10 bases remained unmatched. Germline V gene sequence: CDR1 SQVTM, CDR2 ANQGSEA. DNA for the CDR3: TGCAGCGCAGAGACAGGGGGAATTGTCCAGCATTTT. Its translation is CSAETGGIVQHF.

The gene calls are TRBV29-1 and TRBJ1-1; D is undetermined. The V gene's germline CDR1 is SQVTM and CDR2 ANQGSEA. Trimming cost V 6 bases and J 1 base, with 9 bases left between them. The CDR3 is 12 residues long. CDR3 coding DNA: TGCAGCGTCAGAGGTCAGAACACTGAAGCTTTCTTT. Its translation is CSVRGQNTEAFF.

The chain carries TRBV9 and TRBJ2-3; 8 nucleotides match TRBD2. The CDR3 length is 14 residues. Per germline, CDR1 SGDLS and CDR2 YYNGEE. V lost 1 base to trimming and J lost 6 bases; unmatched junction nucleotides: 4. CDR3 loop: CASSVQSGGDTQYF. CDR3 in DNA: TGTGCCAGCAGCGTACAATCGGGGGGGGATACGCAGTATTTT.

This clone showed up just once. This rearrangement joins TRBV5-1 to TRBJ2-1; TRBD1 aligns across 10 bases. Germline CDR1 and CDR2: SGHRS and YFSETQ. This CDR3 spans 15 amino acids. Losses at the gene ends were 6 bases for V and 1 base for J; bases not matched to a gene: 4. CDR3 loop: CASTLGQGSYNEQFF. Here the CDR3 DNA reads TGCGCCAGCACCCTGGGACAGGGGTCCTACAATGAGCAGTTCTTC.

There are a few counts of this clone. This rearrangement joins TRBV18 to TRBJ2-3; D is perhaps TRBD2 (6 bases). The CDR3 is 15 amino acids. Trimming took off 5 bases at V and 2 bases at J, with 14 bases between the two ends. Germline V gene sequence: CDR1 KGHSH, CDR2 LQKENI. The chain's CDR3 is CASSSTTSYTDTQYF. CDR3 sequence (DNA): TGTGCCAGCTCATCGACGACTAGTTACACAGATACGCAGTATTTT.